This TCR beta chain was documented in a study of blood T cell repertoires in COVID-19. For the study at large: Material from acute and convalescent COVID-19 was sourced from the United States, Italy and Spain. Nucleic acid was either cDNA or gDNA, and it came from T cells, B-cell-depleted T cells, or PBMCs.

How the authors handled the data: Amplification of reference gene primers was used by the study to estimate nucleated cell counts. Clones were read by immunoSEQ multiplex PCR, and TCRdb kept only the in-frame ones, dropping some. The V and J calls and clone size are taken from that table; D and trimming were inferred from the DNA. The data hold approximately 61,000 clones, with 70% to 80% observed a single time. Germline V gene lookup returns CDR1 ENHRY and CDR2 SYGVKD. The CDR3 contains 12 residues. V was cut by 5 bases and J by 7 bases, with 9 bases left in between. The sequence came from a man at least 80 years old with active or convalescent COVID-19. The chain joins TRBV10-3 to TRBJ1-5; unclear D gene. Sample: peripheral blood. The DNA for the CDR3 is TGTGCCATCAGTCCTGGGCAGCAGCCCCAGCATTTT. Translating it yields CAISPGQQPQHF.